This record concerns one T cell receptor beta chain sequence. Antigen unknown. Method: immunoSEQ multiplex PCR; TCRdb's copy keeps in-frame clones and lacks some. Found here are 120,000 or so clones, about 90% of them singletons; the top ten hold 1.2% to 1.5%. The data are from a study of cytomegalovirus exposure and HLA in healthy donors. Findings and limits, study-wide: The classifier reportedly diagnosed cytomegalovirus status with high specificity and sensitivity. Rarity characterized most TCR sequences, yet some public TCRs appeared in many donors.

V trimming: 0 bases; J trimming: 2 bases; junction bases outside the gene matches: 7. This CDR3 has 17 amino acids. Germline CDR1 and CDR2: LGHNA and YSLEER. This receptor was taken from a young man in good health and CMV-seronegative. The chain uses TRBV4-3 and TRBJ2-3; 8 bases align to TRBD2. Sequencing was done on a sample of PBMCs. The CDR3 protein is CASSQEALAEHTDTQYF. The CDR3, as DNA: TGCGCCAGCAGCCAAGAGGCACTAGCGGAGCACACAGATACGCAGTATTTT.